These 8 T cell receptor beta chains were sequenced from one sample in a study of blood T cell repertoires in COVID-19. TCRdb keeps only in-frame clones here, not all; method: immunoSEQ multiplex PCR. The sample consists of roughly 230,000 clones, roughly 86% of them appearing once. Specimen: peripheral blood. The receptors were sampled from a man aged 50 or older with acute or convalescent COVID-19.

V usage is TRBV21-1 and J usage is TRBJ1-5; TRBD1 is taken as the D call from the table, unchecked against the DNA. TRBV21-1 is a known pseudogene. CDR3 size: 17 residues. CDR3 in amino acids: CASSLNSYRTGREPQHF. The CDR3 DNA is TGTGCCAGCAGCCTTAACTCATATCGGACAGGGAGGGAGCCCCAGCATTTT.

The CDR3 loop is CASREGLAGVRSYNEQFF. In nucleotides, the CDR3 is TGTGCCAGCAGGGAGGGACTAGCGGGAGTTCGCTCCTACAATGAGCAGTTCTTC. The rearrangement uses TRBV2 and TRBJ2-1; 14 nucleotides match TRBD2. After removal of 6 bases from V and 0 bases from J, the junction contained 7 bases not matched to a gene. In germline, CDR1 is SNHLY, CDR2 FYNNEI. The CDR3 consists of 18 residues.

As for this clone: This sample includes further DNA sequences coding for the same CDR3. V usage is TRBV6-5 and J usage is TRBJ1-2; tentatively, D is TRBD1 (5 bases). The CDR3 length is 12 residues. The germline V and J ends were trimmed by 8 bases and 3 bases, with 10 bases remaining between them. Germline values: CDR1 MNHEY, CDR2 SVGAGI. The CDR3 bases are TGTGCCAGCTCGGACACCTACTATGGCTACACCTTC. Its protein is CASSDTYYGYTF.

This clone was seen only a few times. The V gene is TRBV10-1, the J gene TRBJ1-1; TRBD1 might be the D (5 bases). The CDR3 loop spans 15 amino acids. The V end was cut by 3 bases, the J end by 1 base, with 12 bases between. CDR1 is WNHNN, CDR2 SYGVQD, per germline (reference sequence). The CDR3 region has the DNA TGCGCCAGCAGTGATTCAGGGTTAACGAACACTGAAGCTTTCTTT. Translated: CASSDSGLTNTEAFF.

The genes are TRBV2 and TRBJ2-7, with 8 bases fitting TRBD1. J lost 3 bases, V lost 8 bases, and 6 bases had no gene match. Germline V gene data show CDR1 as SNHLY and CDR2 as FYNNEI. This CDR3 region has 13 residues. DNA for the CDR3: TGTGCCAGCGACCGGGACAGGAGCTACGAGCAGTACTTC. Translated: CASDRDRSYEQYF.

The genes are TRBV2 and TRBJ2-1, with 8 positions matching TRBD1. CDR1 SNHLY and CDR2 FYNNEI come from the germline V gene. This CDR3 has 14 amino acids. V trimming: 4 bases; J trimming: 4 bases; junction bases outside the gene matches: 3. The CDR3 DNA is TGTGCCAGCAGTGTTACAGGGGGTTACAATGAGCAGTTCTTC. Translating it yields CASSVTGGYNEQFF.

The gene calls are TRBV6-5 and TRBJ1-1; D gene ambiguous. The V and J ends lost 6 bases and 1 base respectively, with 6 bases between them. The CDR3 extends over 12 amino acids. The germline V gene encodes CDR1 MNHEY and CDR2 SVGAGI. The CDR3 reads CASRLWNTEAFF. The CDR3 DNA follows: TGTGCCAGCAGACTCTGGAACACTGAAGCTTTCTTT.

J is TRBJ1-2 and V is TRBV6-5, with D maybe TRBD1 (6 bases). The V gene's germline CDR1 is MNHEY and CDR2 SVGAGI. V was trimmed by 0 bases and J by 8 bases, leaving 16 bases between them. This CDR3 contains 15 residues. The CDR3, as DNA: TGTGCCAGCAGTTACTCGTACAGGGTGGAAGAGGGCTACACCTTC. It is translated as CASSYSYRVEEGYTF.